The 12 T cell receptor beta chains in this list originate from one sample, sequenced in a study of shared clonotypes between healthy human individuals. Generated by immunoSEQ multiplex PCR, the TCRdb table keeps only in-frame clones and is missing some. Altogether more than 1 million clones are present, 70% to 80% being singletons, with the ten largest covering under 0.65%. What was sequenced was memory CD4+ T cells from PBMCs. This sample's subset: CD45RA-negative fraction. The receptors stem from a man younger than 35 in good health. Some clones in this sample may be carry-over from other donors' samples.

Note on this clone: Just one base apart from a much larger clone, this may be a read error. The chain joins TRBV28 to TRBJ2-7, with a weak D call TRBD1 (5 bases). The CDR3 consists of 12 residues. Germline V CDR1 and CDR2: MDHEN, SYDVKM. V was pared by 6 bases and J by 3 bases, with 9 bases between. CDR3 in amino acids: CASRMTDYEQYF. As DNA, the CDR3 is TGTGCCAGCAGGATGACAGACTACGAGCAGTACTTC.

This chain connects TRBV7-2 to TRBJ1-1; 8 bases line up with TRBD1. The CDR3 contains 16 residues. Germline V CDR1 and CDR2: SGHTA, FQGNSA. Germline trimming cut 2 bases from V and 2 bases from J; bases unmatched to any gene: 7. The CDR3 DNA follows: TGTGCCAGCAGCTTAACGGGGGCAGGGGGCAACACTGAAGCTTTCTTT. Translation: CASSLTGAGGNTEAFF.

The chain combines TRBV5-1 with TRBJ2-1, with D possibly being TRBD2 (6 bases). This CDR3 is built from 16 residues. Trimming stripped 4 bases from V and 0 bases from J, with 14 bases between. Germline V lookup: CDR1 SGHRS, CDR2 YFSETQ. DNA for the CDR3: TGCGCCAGCAGCGTACTCGGAGGGAGCTCCTACAATGAGCAGTTCTTC. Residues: CASSVLGGSSYNEQFF.

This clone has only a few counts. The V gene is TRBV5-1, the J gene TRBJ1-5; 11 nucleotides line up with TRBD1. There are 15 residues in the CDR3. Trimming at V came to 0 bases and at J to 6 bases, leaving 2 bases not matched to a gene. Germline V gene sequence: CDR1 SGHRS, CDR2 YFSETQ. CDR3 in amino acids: CASSLAGTGGQPQHF. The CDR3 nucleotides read TGCGCCAGCAGCTTGGCTGGGACAGGGGGTCAGCCCCAGCATTTT.

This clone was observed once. CDR3 loop: CASSPVEALYGYTF. In DNA form, the CDR3 reads TGTGCCAGCTCACCAGTGGAGGCCCTCTATGGCTACACCTTC. The V gene is TRBV18, the J gene TRBJ1-2, with D unclear. Germline CDR1 is KGHSH and CDR2 is LQKENI. The V and J ends lost 2 bases and 4 bases respectively, with 11 bases between them. The length of the CDR3 is 14 residues.

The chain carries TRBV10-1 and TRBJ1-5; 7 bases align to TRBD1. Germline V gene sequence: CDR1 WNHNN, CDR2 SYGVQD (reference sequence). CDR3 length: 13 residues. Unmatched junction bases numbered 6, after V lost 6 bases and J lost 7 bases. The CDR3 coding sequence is TGCGCCAGCAGACAGGGGAGTAGGCAGCCCCAGCATTTT. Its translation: CASRQGSRQPQHF.

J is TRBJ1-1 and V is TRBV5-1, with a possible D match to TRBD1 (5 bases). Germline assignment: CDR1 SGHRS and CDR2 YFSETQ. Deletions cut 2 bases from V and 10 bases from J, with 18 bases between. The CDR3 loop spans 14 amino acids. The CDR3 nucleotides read TGCGCCAGCAGCTTTTCGGGGGGAACGTCGCGAGCTTTCTTT. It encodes CASSFSGGTSRAFF.

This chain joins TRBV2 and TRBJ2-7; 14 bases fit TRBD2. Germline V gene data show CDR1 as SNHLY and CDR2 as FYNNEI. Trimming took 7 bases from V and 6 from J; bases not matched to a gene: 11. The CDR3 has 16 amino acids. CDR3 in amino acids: CASTKGLAGGLGEQYF. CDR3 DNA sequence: TGTGCCAGCACTAAAGGACTAGCGGGAGGTTTGGGCGAGCAGTACTTC.

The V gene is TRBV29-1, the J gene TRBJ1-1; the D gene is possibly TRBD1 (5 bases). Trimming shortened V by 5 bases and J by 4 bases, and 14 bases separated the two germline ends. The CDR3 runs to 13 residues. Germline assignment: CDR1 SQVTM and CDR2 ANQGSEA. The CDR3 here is CSVTVGRGTEAFF. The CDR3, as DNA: TGCAGCGTTACAGTCGGGAGGGGCACTGAAGCTTTCTTT. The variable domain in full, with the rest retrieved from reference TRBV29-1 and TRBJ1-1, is SAVISQKPSRDICQRGTSLTIQCQVDSQVTMMFWYRQQPGQSLTLIATANQGSEATYESGFVIDKFPISRPNLTFSTLTVSNMSPEDSSIYLCSVTVGRGTEAFFGQGTRLTVV.

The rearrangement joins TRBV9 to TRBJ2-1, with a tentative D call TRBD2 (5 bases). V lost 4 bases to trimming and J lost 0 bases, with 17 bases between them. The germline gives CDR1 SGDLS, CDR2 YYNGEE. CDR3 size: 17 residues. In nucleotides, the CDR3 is TGTGCCAGCAGCCCATGGGAGCAGACGAGCTCCTACAATGAGCAGTTCTTC. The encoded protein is CASSPWEQTSSYNEQFF.

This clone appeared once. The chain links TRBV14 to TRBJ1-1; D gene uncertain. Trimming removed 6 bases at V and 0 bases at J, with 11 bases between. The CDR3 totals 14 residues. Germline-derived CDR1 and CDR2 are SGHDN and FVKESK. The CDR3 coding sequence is TGTGCCAGCAGGCGGACCTCCGTGAACACTGAAGCTTTCTTT. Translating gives CASRRTSVNTEAFF.

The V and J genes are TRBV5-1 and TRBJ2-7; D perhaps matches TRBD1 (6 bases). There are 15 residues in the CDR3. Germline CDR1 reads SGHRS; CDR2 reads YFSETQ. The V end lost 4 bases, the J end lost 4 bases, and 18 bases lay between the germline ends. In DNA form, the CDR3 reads TGCGCCAGCAGCCCCTACGGACAGCCCTCGTACGAGCAGTACTTC. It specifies CASSPYGQPSYEQYF.